This note documents a single TCR beta chain sequence. Other DNA sequences from this sample encode an identical CDR3 as well. This sample is part of a study of blood T cell repertoires in COVID-19. Libraries were prepared by immunoSEQ multiplex PCR; TCRdb keeps only in-frame clonotypes and omits some of them. The repertoire holds roughly 68,000 clones, with around 85% as singletons. The CDR3 runs to 12 residues. The germline CDR1 and CDR2 sequences are MDHEN and SYDVKM. Trimming cost V 5 bases and J 4 bases, with 6 bases left between them. Sequencing was performed on peripheral blood. The receptor was isolated from a woman between 45 and 60 years old with acute or convalescent COVID-19. The J gene is TRBJ1-5, the V gene TRBV28, with D unclear. CDR3 in amino acids: CASSGRNQPQHF. DNA for the CDR3: TGTGCCAGCAGTGGGAGGAATCAGCCCCAGCATTTT.